The text below deals with one T cell receptor beta chain. Its specificity is unknown. TCRs were sequenced from a few patients responding to pembrolizumab. This record belongs to a study of PD-1 blockade in mismatch repair-deficient tumors. Across the whole study: Enrolled about 2013-2016, patients had progressing, pretreated mismatch repair-deficient cancers of about twelve types.

Libraries were prepared by immunoSEQ multiplex PCR; TCRdb keeps only in-frame clonotypes and omits some of them. The table lists approximately 130,000 clones, roughly 86% of them singletons. Germline loops: CDR1 SGHDN, CDR2 FVKESK. CDR3 length equals 11 residues. The germline V and J ends were trimmed by 4 bases and 5 bases, with 5 bases remaining between them. The study, taken as a whole, reports: Tumor-resident clones, often undetectable pretreatment in blood, expanded then contracted after pembrolizumab.

This receptor was obtained from an adult with mismatch repair-deficient cancer. Sequenced material: peripheral blood, taken 44 weeks after starting pembrolizumab. J is TRBJ1-2 and V is TRBV14, with D uncertain. In nucleotides, the CDR3 is TGTGCCAGCAGCCTAACATATGGCTACACCTTC. This codes for CASSLTYGYTF.